This record looks at one T cell receptor beta chain sequence and its context. No antigen is known for it. The data were obtained in a study of T cell responses to AZD1222 COVID-19 vaccine. Notes on the study in general: No repertoire was sampled before or during the peak T cell response, only after it.

Measured with immunoSEQ multiplex PCR; TCRdb has only the in-frame clones, and not every one. The sample holds about 190,000 clones, roughly nine tenths seen once. The CDR3 length is 14 residues. Trimming removed 2 bases from V and 7 bases from J; junction bases left unmatched: 9. Germline CDR1 SGHRS, CDR2 YFSETQ. This clonotype was obtained from an adult who received the MenACWY meningococcal vaccine as a control. This specimen consisted of peripheral blood, obtained 28 days after the second dose of the MenACWY control vaccine. The chain recombines TRBV5-1 with TRBJ2-7; TRBD2 aligns across 7 bases. This CDR3 is CASSFFVGGREQYF. In DNA form, the CDR3 reads TGCGCCAGCAGCTTTTTTGTGGGAGGGCGAGAGCAGTACTTC.